The text below deals with one T cell receptor beta chain. This sample was included in a study of human T cells and chemical hapten exposure. Study overall: A 2 cm by 2 cm inner upper arm patch received 2% DPC for sensitization.

J gave up 6 bases and V 0 bases, and 9 bases lay outside the gene matches. Germline CDR1 is SGHDN and CDR2 is FVKESK. This CDR3 spans 16 amino acids. What the library attached to individual cDNA molecules were unique molecular identifiers. Using its own MiXCR run on the RACE reads, TCRdb lists one record per CDR3 protein. Of 300,000 to 350,000 distinct CDR3 sequences listed, 6% to 8.5% are singletons. Time point described: patch test 1, 2 weeks after DPC sensitization. Treatment noted: therapeutic diphenylcyclopropenone sensitization with weekly scalp DPC. Every donor had alopecia and was 18 to 70 years old; all were suitable for DPC.

The sequence derives from a woman between 18 and 30 years old with alopecia areata. Some clones in this sample may be carry-over from other donors' samples. The input for sequencing was whole blood, taken in connection with sensitization to the hapten diphenylcyclopropenone (DPC). The J gene is TRBJ1-2, the V gene TRBV14; 8 positions agree with TRBD1. The CDR3: CASSQDLIGTGHGYTF. The CDR3 nucleotides read TGTGCCAGCAGCCAAGATCTTATTGGGACAGGTCATGGCTACACCTTC.